Shown below are 20 T cell receptor beta chains from a single sample sequenced in a study of OX40 agonist ivuxolimab in advanced cancers. Some clones are missing from TCRdb's copy, which holds only in-frame ones; the method was immunoSEQ multiplex PCR. The table records 31,000 or so clones, approximately 88% of them present only once. The sequences come from CD4+ or CD8+ T cells sorted from blood, collected in a trial of the OX40 agonist ivuxolimab. The receptors derive from an adult with an advanced solid tumor such as melanoma, head and neck, liver or kidney cancer.

This clone was seen repeatedly, ten times or more. This chain joins TRBV28 and TRBJ1-2; the D gene is possibly TRBD1 (6 bases). V dropped 3 bases and J dropped 7 bases, with 15 bases sitting between them. The CDR3 totals 14 residues. CDR1 and CDR2 (germline): MDHEN, SYDVKM. The CDR3 protein is CASSLGGGTRGYTF. The CDR3 DNA reads TGTGCCAGCAGTTTGGGAGGGGGGACGCGTGGCTACACCTTC.

In nucleotides, the CDR3 is TGTGCCAGCTCTCACCGGGACAGCCAGAAGGCTGAAGCTTTCTTT. This sequence encodes CASSHRDSQKAEAFF. V and J are TRBV11-2 and TRBJ1-1; 7 nucleotides match TRBD1. From germline, CDR1 is SGHAT and CDR2 FQNNGV. Trimming took 8 bases from V and 6 from J; bases not matched to a gene: 15. The CDR3 length is 15 residues. The entire variable domain, with the rest obtained from reference TRBV11-2 and TRBJ1-1, is as follows: EAGVAQSPRYKIIEKRQSVAFWCNPISGHATLYWYQQILGQGPKLLIQFQNNGVVDDSQLPKDRFSAERLKGVDSTLKIQPAKLEDSAVYLCASSHRDSQKAEAFFGQGTRLTVV.

The chain joins TRBV15 to TRBJ1-2; D unresolved. Trimming took 0 bases from V and 9 from J, leaving 11 bases between them. Germline V gene data show CDR1 as LNHNV and CDR2 as YYDKDF (reference sequence). The CDR3 is made up of 13 amino acids. CDR3 residues: CATSRDLEKRYTF. In DNA, the CDR3 is TGTGCCACCAGCAGAGATCTGGAGAAACGCTACACCTTC.

The chain employs TRBV2 and TRBJ2-2, with D hard to call. Germline assignment: CDR1 SNHLY and CDR2 FYNNEI. Trimming pared 1 base from V and 3 bases from J, leaving 6 bases between. This CDR3 has 14 amino acids. CDR3 residues: CASSEVGYTGELFF. The CDR3 nucleotides read TGTGCCAGCAGTGAAGTCGGATACACCGGGGAGCTGTTTTTT. The full variable domain, its missing parts supplied by reference TRBV2 and TRBJ2-2, is EPEVTQTPSHQVTQMGQEVILRCVPISNHLYFYWYRQILGQKVEFLVSFYNNEISEKSEIFDDQFSVERPDGSNFTLKIRSTKLEDSAMYFCASSEVGYTGELFFGEGSRLTVL.

The chain recombines TRBV5-1 with TRBJ1-4; 7 bases align to TRBD1. Per the germline V gene, CDR1 is SGHRS and CDR2 is YFSETQ. The CDR3 is made up of 16 amino acids. J was trimmed by 8 bases and V by 0 bases; bases with no gene match: 10. Here the CDR3 DNA reads TGCGCCAGCAGCTTGGCGACAGGGACAGACGGGGAAAAACTGTTTTTT. It translates to CASSLATGTDGEKLFF.

The rearrangement uses TRBV11-2 and TRBJ2-7, with 7 bases aligning to TRBD2. V gave up 4 bases and J gave up 0 bases; unmatched junction bases: 6. The CDR3 length is 15 residues. Germline lookup yields CDR1 SGHAT and CDR2 FQNNGV. The CDR3 is CASSSARGSSYEQYF. CDR3 nucleotides: TGTGCCAGCAGCTCCGCGCGCGGGAGCTCCTACGAGCAGTACTTC.

The V and J genes are TRBV11-3 and TRBJ2-1, with no clear D. V gave up 1 base and J gave up 6 bases, with 4 bases separating them. CDR3 length: 12 residues. Germline V gene sequence: CDR1 SGHNT, CDR2 YENEEA. CDR3 coding DNA: TGTGCCAGCAGCTTAGCCGGCAATGAGCAGTTCTTC. This encodes CASSLAGNEQFF.

This chain uses TRBV7-9 with TRBJ2-1; D is undetermined. The ends were cut back, 6 bases at V and 0 bases at J, with 12 bases in the middle. Germline values: CDR1 SEHNR, CDR2 FQNEAQ (reference sequence). This CDR3 spans 15 amino acids. The chain's CDR3 is CASSLGSSSYNEQFF. The CDR3 nucleotides read TGTGCCAGCAGTCTAGGCTCGAGCTCCTACAATGAGCAGTTCTTC. The full variable domain, with the rest looked up from reference TRBV7-9 and TRBJ2-1, is DTGVSQNPRHKITKRGQNVTFRCDPISEHNRLYWYRQTLGQGPEFLTYFQNEAQLEKSRLLSDRFSAERPKGSFSTLEIQRTEQGDSAMYLCASSLGSSSYNEQFFGPGTRLTVL.

The chain employs TRBV9 and TRBJ2-1; D is possibly TRBD2 (5 bases). V shed 1 base and J shed 2 bases, with 10 bases lying between them. Per the germline V gene, CDR1 is SGDLS and CDR2 is YYNGEE. The CDR3 runs to 15 residues. CDR3 sequence (DNA): TGTGCCAGCAGCGTATCTAGCATCACCTACAATGAGCAGTTCTTC. It encodes CASSVSSITYNEQFF. Full variable domain (rest looked up from reference TRBV9 and TRBJ2-1): DSGVTQTPKHLITATGQRVTLRCSPRSGDLSVYWYQQSLDQGLQFLIQYYNGEERAKGNILERFSAQQFPDLHSELNLSSLELGDSALYFCASSVSSITYNEQFFGPGTRLTVL.

The chain employs TRBV27 and TRBJ2-5; D is undetermined. The CDR3 is 13 residues long. Trimming stripped 8 bases from V and 2 bases from J, with 12 bases between. In germline, CDR1 is MNHEY, CDR2 SMNVEV (reference sequence). CDR3 in amino acids: CASFDPLQETQYF. CDR3 nucleotides: TGTGCCAGCTTTGACCCTCTGCAAGAGACCCAGTACTTC.

The chain couples TRBV6-1 to TRBJ2-2, with D perhaps matching TRBD1 or TRBD2 (5 bases each). The length of the CDR3 is 16 residues. Per germline, CDR1 MNHNS and CDR2 SASEGT. V lost 2 bases and J lost 0, with 10 bases in between. CDR3 region: CASSEYMGANTGELFF. Written as DNA, the CDR3 is TGTGCCAGCAGTGAATATATGGGGGCGAACACCGGGGAGCTGTTTTTT.

The J gene is TRBJ2-7, the V gene TRBV18; D is unclear. The germline V and J ends were trimmed by 2 bases and 0 bases, with 14 bases remaining between them. Per the germline V gene, CDR1 is KGHSH and CDR2 is LQKENI. The CDR3 extends over 16 amino acids. CDR3 sequence: CASSPNLRRNSYEQYF. The DNA of the CDR3 is TGTGCCAGCTCACCAAATCTGCGGCGGAACTCCTACGAGCAGTACTTC.

This chain connects TRBV4-1 to TRBJ2-1; D not resolved. V was shortened by 1 base and J by 6 bases, with 4 bases between the two germline ends. The length of the CDR3 is 12 residues. Germline V gives CDR1 MGHRA, CDR2 YSYEKL. The CDR3 sequence: CASSQGGNEQFF. CDR3 nucleotides: TGCGCCAGCAGCCAAGGGGGCAATGAGCAGTTCTTC.

This clone came up a few times. The chain carries TRBV19 and TRBJ1-1; D is ambiguous. Deletions cut 7 bases from V and 2 bases from J, with 17 bases between. Germline values: CDR1 LNHDA, CDR2 SQIVND (reference sequence). This CDR3 region has 15 residues. The CDR3 DNA reads TGTGCCAGTATCGGGAGGGTGGGAACCAACACTGAAGCTTTCTTT. Translating gives CASIGRVGTNTEAFF.

The chain carries TRBV2 and TRBJ1-2, with 10 bases lining up with TRBD1. Germline V lookup: CDR1 SNHLY, CDR2 FYNNEI. This CDR3 is built from 16 residues. V shed 9 bases, J shed 0 bases, and the junction held 10 bases outside the gene matches. CDR3 loop: CASSRGTGASNYGYTF. The CDR3 DNA reads as TGTGCCAGTTCCAGGGGGACAGGGGCCTCTAACTATGGCTACACCTTC. The complete variable domain, with remaining parts taken from reference TRBV2 and TRBJ1-2, reads EPEVTQTPSHQVTQMGQEVILRCVPISNHLYFYWYRQILGQKVEFLVSFYNNEISEKSEIFDDQFSVERPDGSNFTLKIRSTKLEDSAMYFCASSRGTGASNYGYTFGSGTRLTVV.

The gene calls are TRBV27 and TRBJ2-4; TRBD1 matches 8 bases. CDR3 length: 15 residues. Germline lookup yields CDR1 MNHEY and CDR2 SMNVEV (reference sequence). V dropped 5 bases and J dropped 2; count of bases not matched to a gene: 5. The CDR3 is CASSPRQGTKNIQYF. CDR3 in DNA: TGTGCCAGCAGTCCGCGACAGGGGACCAAAAACATTCAGTACTTC.

V is TRBV6-5 and J is TRBJ1-1, with 7 bases identical to TRBD1. The CDR3 runs 15 residues. Germline V CDR1 and CDR2: MNHEY, SVGAGI. J was trimmed by 6 bases and V by 3 bases; bases with no gene match: 10. The CDR3 is CASSYGQGVLPEAFF. CDR3 DNA: TGTGCCAGCAGTTATGGGCAGGGGGTCCTACCTGAAGCTTTCTTT.

The table lists this clone with a count of one. This chain uses TRBV4-1 with TRBJ2-2; TRBD2 aligns across 9 bases. This CDR3 region has 16 residues. The germline CDR1 and CDR2 sequences are MGHRA and YSYEKL. V shed 1 base and J 5 bases; nucleotides not matched to a gene: 5. The CDR3 nucleotides are TGCGCCAGCAGCCAAGCAAGCGGGAGGACTACCGGGGAGCTGTTTTTT. It encodes CASSQASGRTTGELFF.

This chain joins TRBV5-1 and TRBJ2-7, with D unresolved. CDR3 length equals 13 residues. Germline V gene sequence: CDR1 SGHRS, CDR2 YFSETQ. The V gene lost 4 bases and the J gene lost 2 bases, with 10 bases spanning the gap. The CDR3 DNA follows: TGCGCCAGCAGCCCCGGACCTACCTACGAGCAGTACTTC. Translated: CASSPGPTYEQYF.

This clone was seen only a few times. The gene calls are TRBV27 and TRBJ2-7; 7 positions match TRBD2. There are 16 residues in the CDR3. Per germline, CDR1 MNHEY and CDR2 SMNVEV (reference sequence). V shed 4 bases, J shed 0 bases, and the junction held 9 bases outside the gene matches. The CDR3 nucleotides are TGTGCCAGCAGTTGGGAGGGACCCACCTCCTCCTACGAGCAGTACTTC. Translation gives CASSWEGPTSSYEQYF.